A single sample gave rise to the 15 T cell receptor beta chains below, sequenced in a study of CD8+ T cells in alopecia areata. Sequencing relied on a cDNA template that was reverse transcribed from extracted RNA. Repertoires were generated with immunoSEQ multiplex PCR, while TCRdb's copy carries only in-frame clones and drops some. The repertoire holds more than 95,000 clones, 61% seen once, with around 6% in the top ten. Treatment reported: oral pan-JAK inhibitor, 5-10 mg twice daily. The specimen was CD4+ T cells sorted from blood, collected at week 4, from a patient treated with tofacitinib. These receptors were taken from a human donor with alopecia areata.

The chain employs TRBV5-6 and TRBJ2-7; D unresolved. In germline, CDR1 is SGHDT, CDR2 YYEEEE. V lost 4 bases and J lost 7, with 12 bases in between. The CDR3 runs to 12 residues. The CDR3: CASSVSEWEQYF. The DNA for the CDR3 is TGTGCCAGCAGCGTCTCGGAGTGGGAGCAGTACTTC.

The chain links TRBV4-3 to TRBJ2-7, with a weak D call TRBD2 (5 bases). The ends were cut back, 2 bases at V and 3 bases at J, with 11 bases in the middle. The CDR3 spans 14 residues. Germline CDR1 is LGHNA and CDR2 is YSLEER. The CDR3 DNA reads TGCGCCAGCAGCCAACAATCCGGGGACTACGAGCAGTACTTC. This gives the protein CASSQQSGDYEQYF.

The chain uses TRBV7-2 and TRBJ1-3; D gene uncertain. CDR3 length equals 16 residues. Germline V gives CDR1 SGHTA, CDR2 FQGNSA. Trimming left V 1 base short and J 0 bases short, with 10 bases between. DNA of the CDR3: TGTGCCAGCAGCTTAGGCAGGTTAAGCTCTGGAAACACCATATATTTT. Protein: CASSLGRLSSGNTIYF.

The J gene is TRBJ2-5, the V gene TRBV7-6; D is perhaps TRBD1 (5 bases). The germline CDR1 and CDR2 sequences are SGHVS and FNYEAQ. V lost 4 bases, J lost 5 bases, and 8 bases lay in between. This CDR3 is 12 amino acids long. The CDR3 spells CASSSRDETQYF. CDR3 nucleotides: TGTGCCAGCAGCTCCAGGGATGAGACCCAGTACTTC. Using reference TRBV7-6 and TRBJ2-5 for the parts outside the CDR3, the full variable domain is GAGVSQSPRYKVTKRGQDVALRCDPISGHVSLYWYRQALGQGPEFLTYFNYEAQQDKSGLPNDRFSAERPEGSISTLTIQRTEQRDSAMYRCASSSRDETQYFGPGTRLLVL.

V and J are TRBV9 and TRBJ2-5; 11 bases agree with TRBD2. The length of the CDR3 is 15 residues. The V gene end was trimmed by 3 bases and the J gene end by 5 bases; junction bases not matched to a gene: 6. The germline V gene encodes CDR1 SGDLS and CDR2 YYNGEE. This chain's CDR3 is CASSGIAGGPETQYF. The CDR3 nucleotides are TGTGCCAGCAGCGGAATAGCGGGGGGGCCCGAGACCCAGTACTTC.

The chain carries TRBV5-1 and TRBJ2-3, with 13 positions matching TRBD2. V lost 3 bases to trimming and J lost 6 bases; unmatched junction nucleotides: 7. Germline CDR1 and CDR2: SGHRS and YFSETQ. The CDR3 contains 16 residues. The CDR3 DNA is TGCGCCAGCAGCTGGAGGACTAGCGGGAGTATGGATACGCAGTATTTT. This gives the protein CASSWRTSGSMDTQYF.

The V call is TRBV30, the J call TRBJ1-1; 7 bases map to TRBD1. The CDR3 spans 12 residues. Unmatched junction bases numbered 10, after V lost 5 bases and J lost 10 bases. CDR1 GTSNPN and CDR2 SVGIG come from the germline V gene (reference sequence). CDR3 sequence (DNA): TGTGCCTGGCAGACAGGGTTCTTAGGAGCTTTCTTT. This encodes CAWQTGFLGAFF.

This clone occurred a few times. The chain uses TRBV29-1 and TRBJ2-5, with D maybe TRBD1 (5 bases). The CDR3 length is 13 residues. The V end was cut by 5 bases, the J end by 4 bases, with 14 bases between. Germline V gives CDR1 SQVTM, CDR2 ANQGSEA. Here the CDR3 reads CSVQQVLSETQYF. The CDR3 coding sequence is TGCAGCGTTCAACAGGTTCTCTCAGAGACCCAGTACTTC.

Here the CDR3 DNA reads TGTGCCAGCAGTTTCGGGGGTTACAATCAGCCCCAGCATTTT. This gives the protein CASSFGGYNQPQHF. This sequence joins TRBV28 and TRBJ1-5; TRBD1 might be the D (5 bases). CDR3 length: 14 amino acids. The germline gives CDR1 MDHEN, CDR2 SYDVKM. Trimming took 3 bases from V and 3 from J, leaving 9 bases between them. Variable domain in full (rest from reference TRBV28 and TRBJ1-5): DVKVTQSSRYLVKRTGEKVFLECVQDMDHENMFWYRQDPGLGLRLIYFSYDVKMKEKGDIPEGYSVSREKKERFSLILESASTNQTSMYLCASSFGGYNQPQHFGDGTRLSIL.

The chain uses TRBV15 and TRBJ2-1, with 8 nucleotides matching TRBD2. Unmatched junction bases numbered 6, after V lost 3 bases and J lost 5 bases. CDR1 is LNHNV, CDR2 YYDKDF, per germline (reference sequence). The CDR3 is made up of 15 amino acids. Here the CDR3 DNA reads TGTGCCACCAGCAGGACTAGCGAGCCGGACAATGAGCAGTTCTTC. This encodes CATSRTSEPDNEQFF.

In its sample, this clone was seen once. J is TRBJ1-5 and V is TRBV29-1; D perhaps matches TRBD1 (6 bases). Germline CDR1 is SQVTM and CDR2 is ANQGSEA. The CDR3 runs 13 residues. The ends were cut back, 4 bases at V and 2 bases at J, with 9 bases in the middle. The CDR3 here is CSVVAGGNQPQHF. As DNA, the CDR3 is TGCAGCGTTGTGGCAGGGGGCAATCAGCCCCAGCATTTT.

The V call is TRBV30, the J call TRBJ2-7; D not resolved. Germline assignment: CDR1 GTSNPN and CDR2 SVGIG (reference sequence). The CDR3 spans 11 residues. V lost 0 bases to trimming and J lost 5 bases, with 5 bases between them. CDR3 loop: CAWSVLNEQYF. The CDR3 DNA follows: TGTGCCTGGAGTGTACTGAACGAGCAGTACTTC.

Comment on this clone: Other DNA sequences in the sample encode the same CDR3. The V gene is TRBV29-1, the J gene TRBJ1-1, with 11 bases aligning to TRBD1. Germline lookup yields CDR1 SQVTM and CDR2 ANQGSEA. With 3 bases clipped from V and 10 bases from J, the junction kept 4 bases outside the gene matches. CDR3 length equals 12 residues. DNA of the CDR3: TGCAGCGTTGATGGACAGGGGGCTTCAGCTTTCTTT. Its protein is CSVDGQGASAFF.

This chain connects TRBV18 to TRBJ1-2; a possible D gene is TRBD1 (6 bases). Trimming left V 2 bases short and J 8 bases short, with 15 bases between. CDR3 size: 14 residues. CDR1 is KGHSH and CDR2 is LQKENI in the germline V gene. DNA for the CDR3: TGTGCCAGCTCACCAGAGGTTCCAGGGGAAGGCTACACCTTC. It translates to CASSPEVPGEGYTF.

This sequence joins TRBV2 and TRBJ2-6, with 8 bases lining up with TRBD1. In germline, CDR1 is SNHLY, CDR2 FYNNEI. The J segment lost 0 bases and the V segment lost 7 bases, leaving 5 bases of the junction unmatched. The CDR3 runs to 16 residues. In DNA, the CDR3 is TGTGCCAGCACAGGACAGGGAGACTCTGGGGCCAACGTCCTGACTTTC. Translating gives CASTGQGDSGANVLTF. Full variable domain (remainder filled in from reference TRBV2 and TRBJ2-6): EPEVTQTPSHQVTQMGQEVILRCVPISNHLYFYWYRQILGQKVEFLVSFYNNEISEKSEIFDDQFSVERPDGSNFTLKIRSTKLEDSAMYFCASTGQGDSGANVLTFGAGSRLTVL.